What follows are 30 T cell receptor beta chains derived from one specimen sequenced in a study of T cell changes during pregnancy in multiple sclerosis. Assay used: immunoSEQ multiplex PCR; TCRdb lists only in-frame clones, some missing. The repertoire includes about 36,000 clones, roughly nine tenths of them detected once, and under 0.55% sits in the top ten. The sample in question was CD4+ T cells from peripheral blood mononuclear cells, obtained after pregnancy. These receptors originate from a female donor with multiple sclerosis, enrolled in a pregnancy study.

V is TRBV19 and J is TRBJ2-1; a weak D match, TRBD2 (6 bases). CDR3 length: 17 amino acids. V was cut by 3 bases and J by 6 bases, with 21 bases left in between. The germline V gene encodes CDR1 LNHDA and CDR2 SQIVND (reference sequence). This chain's CDR3 is CASSIPLLARKGNEQFF. CDR3 nucleotides: TGTGCCAGTAGTATTCCTTTACTAGCCAGAAAGGGCAATGAGCAGTTCTTC. The whole variable domain, filled in from reference TRBV19 and TRBJ2-1, reads DGGITQSPKYLFRKEGQNVTLSCEQNLNHDAMYWYRQDPGQGLRLIYYSQIVNDFQKGDIAEGYSVSREKKESFPLTVTSAQKNPTAFYLCASSIPLLARKGNEQFFGPGTRLTVL.

This chain uses TRBV15 with TRBJ1-3; D is unclear. The CDR3 extends over 15 amino acids. Trimming stripped 3 bases from V and 2 bases from J, with 11 bases between. Germline assignment: CDR1 LNHNV and CDR2 YYDKDF (reference sequence). CDR3 DNA sequence: TGTGCCACCAGCAGTAGACACGGCGCTGGAAACACCATATATTTT. It codes for CATSSRHGAGNTIYF.

This chain links TRBV5-1 with TRBJ1-1; 12 bases map to TRBD1. Germline V gene lookup returns CDR1 SGHRS and CDR2 YFSETQ. Trimming cost V 3 bases and J 4 bases; bases outside gene matches: 1. The CDR3 runs to 14 residues. The CDR3 loop reads CASSSGQGATEAFF. CDR3 DNA: TGCGCCAGCAGCTCGGGACAGGGGGCCACTGAAGCTTTCTTT.

V usage is TRBV27 and J usage is TRBJ2-1, with D maybe TRBD1 (6 bases). V lost 2 bases to trimming and J lost 2 bases, with 10 bases between them. From germline, CDR1 is MNHEY and CDR2 SMNVEV (reference sequence). CDR3 length: 15 residues. The CDR3 here is CASSLRTVPYNEQFF. CDR3 bases: TGTGCCAGCAGTTTACGGACAGTACCCTACAATGAGCAGTTCTTC.

This sequence joins TRBV6-1 and TRBJ2-1; 10 nucleotides match TRBD2. The V gene's germline CDR1 is MNHNS and CDR2 SASEGT. The CDR3 is 14 residues long. After removal of 8 bases from V and 8 bases from J, the junction contained 9 bases not matched to a gene. CDR3: CASEASGSLYEQFF. Here the CDR3 DNA reads TGTGCCAGCGAGGCTAGCGGGAGTTTATATGAGCAGTTCTTC.

The V gene is TRBV18, the J gene TRBJ1-1; D is unresolved. V was shortened by 2 bases and J by 0 bases, with 13 bases between the two germline ends. The CDR3 spans 16 residues. The germline V gene has CDR1 KGHSH and CDR2 LQKENI. The CDR3 is CASSPIHSQLNTEAFF. The CDR3 coding sequence is TGTGCCAGCTCACCAATTCACAGCCAATTGAACACTGAAGCTTTCTTT.

The chain links TRBV6-5 to TRBJ1-1, with 7 positions matching TRBD1. This CDR3 comprises 15 residues. Trimming took 0 bases from V and 4 from J; bases not matched to a gene: 5. Germline loops: CDR1 MNHEY, CDR2 SVGAGI. CDR3 protein: CASSYSTGSGTEAFF. Written as DNA, the CDR3 is TGTGCCAGCAGTTACTCGACAGGGTCGGGCACTGAAGCTTTCTTT.

The chain uses TRBV2 and TRBJ1-5; perhaps TRBD1 as D (5 bases). The V gene lost 5 bases and the J gene lost 4 bases, with 12 bases spanning the gap. The CDR3 consists of 14 residues. The germline V gene encodes CDR1 SNHLY and CDR2 FYNNEI. The CDR3 sequence is CASSLVGGNQPQHF. The CDR3 DNA follows: TGTGCCAGCAGTTTGGTGGGGGGGAATCAGCCCCAGCATTTT.

This clone was counted a single time. The V and J genes are TRBV6-1 and TRBJ2-1, with D maybe TRBD2 (5 bases). The germline V gene has CDR1 MNHNS and CDR2 SASEGT. This CDR3 contains 13 residues. V was shortened by 4 bases and J by 2 bases, with 6 bases between the two germline ends. The CDR3 is CASSVRAYNEQFF. CDR3 DNA sequence: TGTGCCAGCAGTGTGAGGGCCTACAATGAGCAGTTCTTC.

On this clone itself: One end of the junction fails to match germline, which may point to a read error. The chain recombines TRBV7-6 with TRBJ2-2; weak D call: TRBD2 (5 bases). This CDR3 is 15 amino acids long. CDR1 SGHVS and CDR2 FNYEAQ come from the germline V gene. CDR3 loop: CASRLGGLEAGELFF. CDR3 coding DNA: TGTGCCAGCAGATTAGGAGGCCTCGAGGCCGGGGAGCTGTTTTTT.

This chain uses TRBV2 with TRBJ1-4, with TRBD1 matching over 7 bases. Trimming took 6 bases from V and 5 from J; bases not matched to a gene: 9. The CDR3 covers 15 residues. Per germline, CDR1 SNHLY and CDR2 FYNNEI. The chain's CDR3 is CASRRGRSVNEKLFF. In DNA, the CDR3 is TGTGCCAGCAGAAGGGGGCGGTCGGTAAATGAAAAACTGTTTTTT. The complete variable domain, with remaining parts taken from reference TRBV2 and TRBJ1-4, reads EPEVTQTPSHQVTQMGQEVILRCVPISNHLYFYWYRQILGQKVEFLVSFYNNEISEKSEIFDDQFSVERPDGSNFTLKIRSTKLEDSAMYFCASRRGRSVNEKLFFGSGTQLSVL.

The rearrangement links TRBV9 to TRBJ2-7, with 7 bases fitting TRBD1. The CDR3 spans 14 residues. Per the germline V gene, CDR1 is SGDLS and CDR2 is YYNGEE. V dropped 0 bases and J dropped 5; count of bases not matched to a gene: 5. The DNA of the CDR3 is TGTGCCAGCAGCGTAGTTGACAGGGCCCACGAGCAGTACTTC. This encodes CASSVVDRAHEQYF.

Note on this clone: At one of its ends the junction is not consistent with the germline gene, which may arise from a read error. The V and J genes are TRBV18 and TRBJ1-1; TRBD1 might be the D (5 bases). Germline loops: CDR1 KGHSH, CDR2 LQKENI. The CDR3 length is 14 residues. The CDR3 bases are TGTGCCGGCTCACTCTCAGGGAAGAACACTGAAGCTTTCTTT. Translated, it gives CAGSLSGKNTEAFF.

This clone appeared a few times. This rearrangement joins TRBV19 to TRBJ2-7, with a tentative D call TRBD1 (6 bases). From germline, CDR1 is LNHDA and CDR2 SQIVND (reference sequence). This CDR3 region has 15 residues. V shed 5 bases and J shed 5 bases, with 19 bases lying between them. CDR3 in amino acids: CASSPLGAGRDEQYF. CDR3 DNA sequence: TGTGCCAGTAGTCCACTGGGGGCGGGCAGAGACGAGCAGTACTTC.

V and J are TRBV9 and TRBJ1-2; no firm D call. V was clipped by 4 bases and J by 0 bases, with 16 bases between them. Germline CDR1 SGDLS, CDR2 YYNGEE. This CDR3 region has 16 residues. The CDR3 region has the DNA TGTGCCAGCAGCCCATCGCCGGGAGGGACTAACTATGGCTACACCTTC. This gives the protein CASSPSPGGTNYGYTF.

The chain couples TRBV25-1 to TRBJ2-3, with TRBD1 matching over 8 bases. The germline CDR1 and CDR2 sequences are MGHDK and SYGVNS. J was trimmed by 1 base and V by 8 bases; bases with no gene match: 8. The CDR3 consists of 15 residues. The CDR3 DNA reads as TGTGCCAGCTCGGTCGGGACAGGAGGCACAGATACGCAGTATTTT. This translates into CASSVGTGGTDTQYF.

V gene TRBV18 combines with J gene TRBJ1-2; D unclear. Germline V gene sequence: CDR1 KGHSH, CDR2 LQKENI. Deletions cut 4 bases from V and 8 bases from J, with 14 bases between. This CDR3 comprises 13 residues. This CDR3 is CASSQRASWGYTF. CDR3 bases: TGTGCCAGCTCACAACGAGCCTCCTGGGGCTACACCTTC.

J is TRBJ1-2 and V is TRBV25-1; perhaps TRBD1 as D (6 bases). Trimming took off 2 bases at V and 4 bases at J, with 17 bases between the two ends. CDR1 and CDR2 from the germline V gene are MGHDK and SYGVNS. The CDR3 loop spans 16 amino acids. Here the CDR3 DNA reads TGTGCCAGCAGTGAAGGCGGAGTGGGGGGGGCCTATGGCTACACCTTC. Amino acids: CASSEGGVGGAYGYTF.

This rearrangement joins TRBV6-1 to TRBJ2-7; 10 bases line up with TRBD2. V lost 10 bases, J lost 5 bases, and 11 bases stayed unmatched. The CDR3 runs to 14 residues. Germline loops: CDR1 MNHNS, CDR2 SASEGT. DNA of the CDR3: TGTGCCACCACTCTAGCGGGAGTTCTAAACGAGCAGTACTTC. Protein product: CATTLAGVLNEQYF.

This sequence joins TRBV11-1 and TRBJ1-3; D may be TRBD1 (5 bases). This CDR3 contains 15 residues. Trimming stripped 4 bases from V and 0 bases from J, with 10 bases between. Germline loops: CDR1 SGHAT, CDR2 FQDESV (reference sequence). For the CDR3, the DNA is TGTGCCAGCAGCTACAGGAGACCCTCTGGAAACACCATATATTTT. It is translated as CASSYRRPSGNTIYF.

The chain uses TRBV14 and TRBJ1-1; maybe TRBD1 (5 bases). Between the trimmed V and J ends, which lost 4 bases and 10 bases, there was a span of 19 bases. CDR3 size: 14 residues. Germline V CDR1 and CDR2: SGHDN, FVKESK. Written as DNA, the CDR3 is TGTGCCAGCAGCCCGGGACTCCTTAGGGGAGCAGCTTTCTTT. It specifies CASSPGLLRGAAFF.

The CDR3 loop is CASRVTGGPYGYTF. The DNA for the CDR3 is TGTGCCAGCAGGGTCACAGGGGGACCCTATGGCTACACCTTC. The chain employs TRBV6-5 and TRBJ1-2; 8 nucleotides align to TRBD1. The CDR3 covers 14 residues. Germline lookup yields CDR1 MNHEY and CDR2 SVGAGI. Trimming cost V 6 bases and J 4 bases; bases outside gene matches: 7.

The chain uses TRBV5-1 and TRBJ2-1, with a weak D call TRBD1 (5 bases). CDR1 SGHRS and CDR2 YFSETQ come from the germline V gene. The CDR3 contains 14 residues. Trimming removed 0 bases from V and 8 bases from J, with 12 bases in between. The CDR3 DNA is TGCGCCAGCAGCTTGGTGGCAGGGTCAGATGAGCAGTTCTTC. Residues: CASSLVAGSDEQFF. Filled out from reference TRBV5-1 and TRBJ2-1, the complete variable domain reads KAGVTQTPRYLIKTRGQQVTLSCSPISGHRSVSWYQQTPGQGLQFLFEYFSETQRNKGNFPGRFSGRQFSNSRSEMNVSTLELGDSALYLCASSLVAGSDEQFFGPGTRLTVL.

The chain has TRBV19 and TRBJ1-1; unclear D gene. The CDR3 has 14 amino acids. Germline loops: CDR1 LNHDA, CDR2 SQIVND (reference sequence). V was cut by 3 bases and J by 11 bases, with 19 bases left in between. This chain's CDR3 is CASSMDSHGTGAFF. The DNA for the CDR3 is TGTGCCAGTAGTATGGATTCTCACGGCACCGGGGCTTTCTTT. The complete variable domain, with remaining parts taken from reference TRBV19 and TRBJ1-1, reads DGGITQSPKYLFRKEGQNVTLSCEQNLNHDAMYWYRQDPGQGLRLIYYSQIVNDFQKGDIAEGYSVSREKKESFPLTVTSAQKNPTAFYLCASSMDSHGTGAFFGQGTRLTVV.

This clone was detected a few times. The chain recombines TRBV7-2 with TRBJ2-1; weak D call: TRBD1 (6 bases). Germline V gene sequence: CDR1 SGHTA, CDR2 FQGNSA. The CDR3 sequence is 15 residues long. V was shortened by 0 bases and J by 1 base, with 7 bases between the two germline ends. The CDR3 loop reads CASSLATGSYNEQFF. Written as DNA, the CDR3 is TGTGCCAGCAGCTTAGCGACAGGATCCTACAATGAGCAGTTCTTC.

The rearrangement uses TRBV29-1 and TRBJ2-3; 10 bases fit TRBD2. The trim removed 5 bases at V and 1 base at J, leaving 15 bases unmatched. Germline CDR1 reads SQVTM; CDR2 reads ANQGSEA. The CDR3 extends over 18 amino acids. CDR3 nucleotide sequence: TGCAGCGTTCCCCCTCCCCCTCTAGCGGGAGTAGGCACAGATACGCAGTATTTT. Its translation is CSVPPPPLAGVGTDTQYF.

The genes are TRBV5-1 and TRBJ2-5; D not certain. V was cut by 1 base and J by 5 bases, with 15 bases left in between. The CDR3 spans 15 residues. CDR1 is SGHRS, CDR2 YFSETQ, per germline. The CDR3 DNA is TGCGCCAGCAGCTTGACACCACCACCTCAGGAGACCCAGTACTTC. Encoded protein: CASSLTPPPQETQYF.

The chain combines TRBV6-1 with TRBJ2-5, with TRBD2 matching over 9 bases. The CDR3 has 15 amino acids. CDR1 and CDR2 from the germline V gene are MNHNS and SASEGT. Trimming at V came to 7 bases and at J to 5 bases, leaving 11 bases not matched to a gene. The CDR3 region is CASITLAGAGETQYF. The CDR3 DNA reads as TGTGCCAGCATTACATTAGCGGGAGCAGGGGAGACCCAGTACTTC.

The V and J genes are TRBV5-1 and TRBJ2-2; a possible D gene is TRBD2 (5 bases). V dropped 5 bases and J dropped 4 bases, with 15 bases sitting between them. This CDR3 is built from 15 residues. Germline V CDR1 and CDR2: SGHRS, YFSETQ. CDR3 loop: CASSPGRWGTGELFF. Written as DNA, the CDR3 is TGCGCCAGCAGTCCGGGAAGATGGGGCACCGGGGAGCTGTTTTTT.

The chain employs TRBV11-3 and TRBJ2-6; TRBD1 agrees at 9 bases. The germline V gene encodes CDR1 SGHNT and CDR2 YENEEA. After removal of 5 bases from V and 2 bases from J, the junction contained 4 bases not matched to a gene. The CDR3 contains 16 residues. DNA of the CDR3: TGTGCCAGCAGCATCGGGACAGGGACTGGGGCCAACGTCCTGACTTTC. Its protein is CASSIGTGTGANVLTF.